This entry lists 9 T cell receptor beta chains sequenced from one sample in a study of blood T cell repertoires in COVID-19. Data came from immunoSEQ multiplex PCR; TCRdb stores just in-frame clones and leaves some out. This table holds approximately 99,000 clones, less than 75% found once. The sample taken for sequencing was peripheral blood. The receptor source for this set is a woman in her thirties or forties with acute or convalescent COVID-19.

This CDR3 is CASSTQAGGGETQYF. The CDR3 DNA reads TGTGCCAGCAGCACTCAAGCGGGGGGAGGTGAGACCCAGTACTTC. V gene TRBV7-2 combines with J gene TRBJ2-5; 9 bases agree with TRBD2. Trimming at V came to 5 bases and at J to 5 bases, leaving 9 bases not matched to a gene. Germline loops: CDR1 SGHTA, CDR2 FQGNSA. CDR3 length: 15 amino acids.

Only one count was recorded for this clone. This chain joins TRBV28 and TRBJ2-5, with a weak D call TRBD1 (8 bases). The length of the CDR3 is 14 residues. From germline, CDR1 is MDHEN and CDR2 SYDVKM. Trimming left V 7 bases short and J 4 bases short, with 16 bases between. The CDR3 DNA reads TGTGCCAGCAATCCACAGGGGGGGGCAGAGACCCAGTACTTC. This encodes CASNPQGGAETQYF.

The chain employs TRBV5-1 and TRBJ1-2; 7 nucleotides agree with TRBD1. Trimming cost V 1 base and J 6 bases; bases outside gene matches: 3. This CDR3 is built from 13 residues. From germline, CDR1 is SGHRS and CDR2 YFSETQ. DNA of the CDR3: TGCGCCAGCAGCTTGACAGGGGAGGATGGCTACACCTTC. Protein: CASSLTGEDGYTF.

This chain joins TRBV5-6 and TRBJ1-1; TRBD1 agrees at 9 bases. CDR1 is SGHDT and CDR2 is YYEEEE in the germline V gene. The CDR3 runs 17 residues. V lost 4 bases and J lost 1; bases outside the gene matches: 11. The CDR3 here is CASSPVARTGENTEAFF. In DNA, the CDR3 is TGTGCCAGCAGCCCAGTTGCGCGGACAGGGGAGAACACTGAAGCTTTCTTT.

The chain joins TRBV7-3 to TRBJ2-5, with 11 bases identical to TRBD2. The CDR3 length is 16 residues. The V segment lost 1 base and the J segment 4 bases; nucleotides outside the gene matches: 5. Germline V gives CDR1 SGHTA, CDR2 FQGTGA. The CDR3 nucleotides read TGTGCCAGCAGCTTAAGTCCTAGCGGGGGGACAGAGACCCAGTACTTC. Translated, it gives CASSLSPSGGTETQYF.

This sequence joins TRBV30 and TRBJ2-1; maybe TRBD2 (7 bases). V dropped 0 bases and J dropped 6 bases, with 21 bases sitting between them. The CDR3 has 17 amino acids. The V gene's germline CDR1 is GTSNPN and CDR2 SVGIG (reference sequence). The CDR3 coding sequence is TGTGCCTGGAGTGTACTACGGGGGGCGCAATCGGGCAATGAGCAGTTCTTC. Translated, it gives CAWSVLRGAQSGNEQFF.

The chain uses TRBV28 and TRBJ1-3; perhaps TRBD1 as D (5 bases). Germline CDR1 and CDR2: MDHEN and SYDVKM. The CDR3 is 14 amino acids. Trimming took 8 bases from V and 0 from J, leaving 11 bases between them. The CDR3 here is CASATGNSGNTIYF. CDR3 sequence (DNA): TGTGCCAGCGCCACAGGAAACTCTGGAAACACCATATATTTT. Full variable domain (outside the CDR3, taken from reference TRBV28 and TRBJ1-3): DVKVTQSSRYLVKRTGEKVFLECVQDMDHENMFWYRQDPGLGLRLIYFSYDVKMKEKGDIPEGYSVSREKKERFSLILESASTNQTSMYLCASATGNSGNTIYFGEGSWLTVV.

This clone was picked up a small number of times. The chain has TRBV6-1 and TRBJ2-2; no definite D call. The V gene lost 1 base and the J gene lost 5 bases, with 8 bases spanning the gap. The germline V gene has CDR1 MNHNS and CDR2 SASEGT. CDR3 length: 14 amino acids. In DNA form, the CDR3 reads TGTGCCAGCAGTGAAGGACGGGTAACCGGGGAGCTGTTTTTT. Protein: CASSEGRVTGELFF.

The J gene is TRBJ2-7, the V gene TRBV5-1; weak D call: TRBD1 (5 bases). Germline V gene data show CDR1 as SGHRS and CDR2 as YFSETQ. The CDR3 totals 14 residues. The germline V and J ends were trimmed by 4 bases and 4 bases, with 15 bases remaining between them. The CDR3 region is CASSLEHAGYEQYF. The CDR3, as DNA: TGCGCCAGCAGCCTCGAACACGCAGGGTACGAGCAGTACTTC.